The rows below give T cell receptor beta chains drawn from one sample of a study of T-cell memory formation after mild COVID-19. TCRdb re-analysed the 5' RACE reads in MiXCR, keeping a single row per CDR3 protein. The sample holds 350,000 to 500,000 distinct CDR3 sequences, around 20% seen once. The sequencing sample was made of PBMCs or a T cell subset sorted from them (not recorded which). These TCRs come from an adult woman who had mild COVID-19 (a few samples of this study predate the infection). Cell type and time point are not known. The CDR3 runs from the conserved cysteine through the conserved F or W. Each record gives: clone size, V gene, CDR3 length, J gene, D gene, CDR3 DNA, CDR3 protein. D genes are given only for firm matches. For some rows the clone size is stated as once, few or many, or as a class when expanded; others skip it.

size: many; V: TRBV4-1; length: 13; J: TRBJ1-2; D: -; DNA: TGCGCCAGCAGCCAAGGAGGGAACTATGGCTACACCTTC; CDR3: CASSQGGNYGYTF
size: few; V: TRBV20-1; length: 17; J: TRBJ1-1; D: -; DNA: TGCAGTGCTAGAGGGGTGGGTGAGGACAACTGGAACACTGAAGCTTTCTTT; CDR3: CSARGVGEDNWNTEAFF
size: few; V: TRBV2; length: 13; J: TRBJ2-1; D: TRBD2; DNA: TGTGCCAGCAGTGGTCTAGCGGGGAATGAGCAGTTCTTC; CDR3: CASSGLAGNEQFF
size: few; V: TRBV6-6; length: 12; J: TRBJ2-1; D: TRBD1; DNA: TGTGCCAGCAGCCCTACAGGGGTAGAGCAGTTCTTC; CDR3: CASSPTGVEQFF
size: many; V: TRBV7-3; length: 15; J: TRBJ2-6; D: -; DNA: TGTGCCAGCAGCCTCACCCGGTCTGGGGCCAACGTCCTGACTTTC; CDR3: CASSLTRSGANVLTF
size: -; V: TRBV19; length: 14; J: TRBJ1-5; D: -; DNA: TGTGCCAGTAGGCAGGGTCATAGCAATCAGCCCCAGCATTTT; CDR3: CASRQGHSNQPQHF
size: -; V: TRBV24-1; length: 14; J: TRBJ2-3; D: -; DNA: TGTGCCACCAGTCCAGCGGCTTGGCGGGATACGCAGTATTTT; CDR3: CATSPAAWRDTQYF
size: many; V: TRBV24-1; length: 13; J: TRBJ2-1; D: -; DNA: TGTGCCACCAGTGACGCTGCATTAGGGGCACAGTTCTTC; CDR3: CATSDAALGAQFF
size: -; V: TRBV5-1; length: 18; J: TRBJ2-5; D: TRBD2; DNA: TGCGCCAGCAGCTTGGATGGACTAGCGGGGGCCCCCGGGGAGACCCAGTACTTC; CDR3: CASSLDGLAGAPGETQYF
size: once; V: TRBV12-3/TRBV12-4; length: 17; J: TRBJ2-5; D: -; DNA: TGTGCCAGCAGTGAGGGTGTCGGCCTCCCGGGCCAAGAGACCCAGTACTTC; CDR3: CASSEGVGLPGQETQYF
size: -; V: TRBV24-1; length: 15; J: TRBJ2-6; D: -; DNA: TGTGCCACCAGTGATTTCTCCTCCGGGGCCAACGTCCTGACTTTC; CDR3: CATSDFSSGANVLTF
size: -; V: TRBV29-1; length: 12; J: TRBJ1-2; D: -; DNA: TGCAGCGTTGTTAGGGAAACCTATGGCTACACCTTC; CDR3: CSVVRETYGYTF
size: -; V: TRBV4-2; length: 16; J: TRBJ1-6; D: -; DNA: TGTGCCAGCAGCCAAGAGGCAGGGGCCTATAATTCACCCCTCCACTTT; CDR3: CASSQEAGAYNSPLHF
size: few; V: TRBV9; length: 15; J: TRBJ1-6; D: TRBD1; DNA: TGTGCCAGCAGTCCACGGACAGGGATAAATTCACCCCTCCACTTT; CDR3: CASSPRTGINSPLHF
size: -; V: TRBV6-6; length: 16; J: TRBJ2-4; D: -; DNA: TGTGCCAGCAGTTACGCTCGGGGGCAGGCCAAAAACATTCAGTACTTC; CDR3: CASSYARGQAKNIQYF
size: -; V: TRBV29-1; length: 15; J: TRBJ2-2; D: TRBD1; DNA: TGCAGCGTTGAATTTTTCGGACAGGGGACCGGGGAGCTGTTTTTT; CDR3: CSVEFFGQGTGELFF
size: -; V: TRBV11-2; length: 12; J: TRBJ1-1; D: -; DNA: TGTGCCAGCAGCTTGGGCCCAGGGAAAGCTTTCTTT; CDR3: CASSLGPGKAFF
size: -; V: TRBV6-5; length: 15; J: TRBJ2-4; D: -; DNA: TGTGCCAGCAGCCGCCAAGACCTAGCCAAAAACATTCAGTACTTC; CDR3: CASSRQDLAKNIQYF
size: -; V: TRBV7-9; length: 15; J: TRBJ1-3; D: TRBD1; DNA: TGTGCCAGCAGCCCGACAGGGAGCTCTGGAAACACCATATATTTT; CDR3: CASSPTGSSGNTIYF
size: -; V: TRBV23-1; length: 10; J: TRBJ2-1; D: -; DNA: TGCGCCAGCAGTCCCCCGGGGCAGTTCTTC; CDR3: CASSPPGQFF
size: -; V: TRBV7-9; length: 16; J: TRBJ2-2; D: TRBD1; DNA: TGTGCCAGCCCCAGTCCGGGACAGGACGACACCGGGGAGCTGTTTTTT; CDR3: CASPSPGQDDTGELFF
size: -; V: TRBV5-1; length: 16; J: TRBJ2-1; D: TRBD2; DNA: TGCGCCAGCAGTTTGGCTAGCGGGAGGACCTACAATGAGCAGTTCTTC; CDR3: CASSLASGRTYNEQFF
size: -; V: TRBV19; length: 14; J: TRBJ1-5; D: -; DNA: TGTGCCAGTACCAAACAGGGAAGCGGTCAGCCCCAGCATTTT; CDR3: CASTKQGSGQPQHF
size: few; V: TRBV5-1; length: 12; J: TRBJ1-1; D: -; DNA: TGCGCCAGCACTCAGGGACCAGGTGAAGCTTTCTTT; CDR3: CASTQGPGEAFF
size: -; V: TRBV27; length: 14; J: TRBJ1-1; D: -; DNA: TGTGCCAGCAGCCGGTGGGGGAGGAACACTGAAGCTTTCTTT; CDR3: CASSRWGRNTEAFF
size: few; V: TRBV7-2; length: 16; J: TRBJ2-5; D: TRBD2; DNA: TGTGCCAGCAGCCTCGTGGGACTAGCGATTTCAGAGACCCAGTACTTC; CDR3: CASSLVGLAISETQYF
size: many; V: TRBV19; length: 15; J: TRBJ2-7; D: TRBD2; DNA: TGTGCCAGTAGTAGGACTAGCGGGAGATATGGCGAGCAGTACTTC; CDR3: CASSRTSGRYGEQYF
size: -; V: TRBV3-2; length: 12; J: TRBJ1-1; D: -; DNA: TGTGCCAGCAGCCAAGTCTGCACTGAAGCTTTCTTT; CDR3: CASSQVCTEAFF
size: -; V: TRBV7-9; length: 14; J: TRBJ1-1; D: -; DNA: TGTGCCAGCAGCACACGGACCCGGAACACTGAAGCTTTCTTT; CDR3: CASSTRTRNTEAFF
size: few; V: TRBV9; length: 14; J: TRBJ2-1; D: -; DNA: TGTGCCAGCAGCGTCTTTGTCTCGGGCGATGAGCAGTTCTTC; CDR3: CASSVFVSGDEQFF
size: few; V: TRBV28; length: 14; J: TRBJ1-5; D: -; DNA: TGTGCCAGCAGTTTACCACAGACCAATCAGCCCCAGCATTTT; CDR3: CASSLPQTNQPQHF
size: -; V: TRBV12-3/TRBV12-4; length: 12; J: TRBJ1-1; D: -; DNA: TGTGCCAGCGGTTCAGGGTTCGCTGAAGCTTTCTTT; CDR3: CASGSGFAEAFF
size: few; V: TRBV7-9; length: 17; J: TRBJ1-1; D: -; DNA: TGTGCCAGCAGCTTTCTCGTGACAGCCCCAAACCCGCTGGCAGCTTTCTTT; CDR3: CASSFLVTAPNPLAAFF
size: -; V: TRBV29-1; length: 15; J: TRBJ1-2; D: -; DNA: TGCAGCGTTGAAGATCTCGGGTGGGGGGGTGATGGCTACACCTTC; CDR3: CSVEDLGWGGDGYTF